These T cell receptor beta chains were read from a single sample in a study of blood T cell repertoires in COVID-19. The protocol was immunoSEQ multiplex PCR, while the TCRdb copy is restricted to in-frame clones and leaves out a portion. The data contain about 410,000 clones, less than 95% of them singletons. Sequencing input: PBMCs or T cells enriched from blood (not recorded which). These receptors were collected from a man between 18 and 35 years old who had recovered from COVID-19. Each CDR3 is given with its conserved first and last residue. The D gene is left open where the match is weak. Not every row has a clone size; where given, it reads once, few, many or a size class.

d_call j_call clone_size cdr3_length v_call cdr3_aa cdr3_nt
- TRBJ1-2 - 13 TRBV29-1 CSVEQIINYGYTF TGCAGCGTTGAACAGATAATTAACTATGGCTACACCTTC
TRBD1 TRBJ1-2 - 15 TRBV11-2 CASSQEWDSNYGYTF TGTGCCAGCAGCCAGGAATGGGACAGTAACTATGGCTACACCTTC
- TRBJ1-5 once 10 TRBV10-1 CASNYQPQHF TGCGCCAGCAACTATCAGCCCCAGCATTTT
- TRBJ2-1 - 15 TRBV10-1 CASSDGAGWGLEQFF TGCGCCAGCAGTGACGGGGCGGGATGGGGACTTGAGCAGTTCTTC
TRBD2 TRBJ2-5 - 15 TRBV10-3 CATTTSGSALETQYF TGTGCCACCACTACTAGCGGGAGTGCGTTGGAGACCCAGTACTTC
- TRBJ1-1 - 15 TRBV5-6 CASSQAGWENTEAFF TGTGCCAGCAGCCAGGCGGGGTGGGAGAACACTGAAGCTTTCTTT
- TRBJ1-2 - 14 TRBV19 CASSIFEDWSGYTF TGTGCCAGTAGTATTTTTGAGGATTGGAGTGGCTACACCTTC
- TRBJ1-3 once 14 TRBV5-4 CASSPEGAGNTIYF TGTGCCAGCAGCCCCGAAGGGGCTGGAAACACCATATATTTT
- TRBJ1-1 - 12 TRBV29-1 CSVGVEGTEAFF TGCAGCGTTGGGGTTGAGGGAACTGAAGCTTTCTTT
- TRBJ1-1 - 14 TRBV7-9 CASTLAVTNTEAFF TGTGCCAGCACCCTCGCGGTGACCAACACTGAAGCTTTCTTT
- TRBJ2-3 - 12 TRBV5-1 CASSLAFDTQYF TGCGCCAGCAGCTTGGCGTTTGATACGCAGTATTTT
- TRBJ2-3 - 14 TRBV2 CASSEMTELDTQYF TGTGCCAGCAGTGAAATGACAGAATTAGATACGCAGTATTTT
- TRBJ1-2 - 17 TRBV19 CASSIPGPPLLVRGYTF TGTGCCAGTAGTATACCTGGGCCACCGCTTCTCGTAAGGGGCTACACCTTC
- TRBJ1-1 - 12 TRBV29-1 CSVQTGNTEAFF TGCAGCGTCCAGACAGGGAACACTGAAGCTTTCTTT